This T cell receptor beta chain is from a study of patients and donors after allogeneic stem cell transplantation. TCRdb re-derived calls from the RT-PCR reads in MiXCR, one entry per CDR3 protein. The sample carries approximately 170,000 distinct CDR3 sequences, approximately 24% recorded once. CDR3 length: 15 residues. The ends were cut back, 4 bases at V and 0 bases at J, with 10 bases in the middle. The germline gives CDR1 KGHSH, CDR2 LQKENI. The chain recombines TRBV18 with TRBJ1-5, with D hard to call. The origin of this receptor is a human donor who was either an allogeneic HSCT recipient or a stem cell or donor lymphocyte infusion donor (not recorded which). It is not recorded whose cells these are; they may come from a transplant donor. The sequencing input was blood, either unsorted or a sorted T cell fraction (not recorded which). CDR3 region: CASSHTDYSNQPQHF. The DNA for the CDR3 is TGTGCCAGCTCACATACAGATTATAGCAATCAGCCCCAGCATTTT. The full variable domain, with the rest looked up from reference TRBV18 and TRBJ1-5, is NAGVMQNPRHLVRRRGQEARLRCSPMKGHSHVYWYRQLPEEGLKFMVYLQKENIIDESGMPKERFSAEFPKEGPSILRIQQVVRGDSAAYFCASSHTDYSNQPQHFGDGTRLSIL.